This T cell receptor (beta chain) appears in the sequencing data of a study of blood T cell repertoires in COVID-19. Study-wide background: Both acute and convalescent COVID-19 samples were obtained from the United States, Italy and Spain.

In the authors' methods: From reference gene primer amplification, estimates of nucleated cell counts were derived. Produced via immunoSEQ multiplex PCR; TCRdb's table is partial and in-frame only. For V, J and clone size, that table is used; D and trimming come from the DNA. The data show about 170,000 clones, approximately 86% seen once. Germline CDR1 reads MNHEY; CDR2 reads SVGAGI. The CDR3 has 16 residues. V shed 0 bases and J shed 0 bases, with 11 bases lying between them. The sequence was collected from a woman aged 80 or over in a cohort sampled during active or convalescent COVID-19. The chain carries TRBV6-5 and TRBJ1-1; D may be TRBD1 (5 bases). The sequenced material came from peripheral blood. In DNA form, the CDR3 reads TGTGCCAGCAGTTACTCGAAACAGGCCATGAACACTGAAGCTTTCTTT. The encoded protein is CASSYSKQAMNTEAFF.